The 18 T cell receptor beta chains below all came from one sample that was sequenced in a study of T cells in Graves' hyperthyroidism and ophthalmopathy. RNA transcripts gave rise to amplified TCR beta CDR3 regions. Initially, a first-round RT-PCR of the TCR CDR3 employed the HTBI primer set. One entry per CDR3 protein results from TCRdb running MiXCR on the multiplex PCR reads. The sample holds about 350,000 distinct CDR3 sequences, less than 20% seen once. The sequencing input was blood. The receptor set was obtained from a woman in her thirties or forties with Graves' ophthalmopathy.

This clonotype was recorded at least ten times. The chain links TRBV5-1 to TRBJ2-7; perhaps TRBD2 as D (6 bases). The CDR3 has 15 residues. Germline V gene lookup returns CDR1 SGHRS and CDR2 YFSETQ. The germline V and J ends were trimmed by 1 base and 7 bases, with 18 bases remaining between them. In nucleotides, the CDR3 is TGCGCCAGCAGCTTGAATCTAGCGTCTATGGGAGAGCAGTACTTC. It specifies CASSLNLASMGEQYF.

CDR3 bases: TGCAGTGCTAGAGATGTCAGGGCCTACGAGCAGTACTTC. Its protein product is CSARDVRAYEQYF. The rearrangement uses TRBV20-1 and TRBJ2-7; tentative D call: TRBD1 (5 bases). The CDR3 length is 13 residues. V lost 0 bases and J 2 bases, leaving 8 bases between the germline ends. The germline V gene encodes CDR1 DFQATT and CDR2 SNEGSKA (reference sequence).

This clonotype was observed at least ten times. The chain carries TRBV7-2 and TRBJ1-3; D call uncertain. The CDR3 is 15 amino acids. V shed 7 bases and J shed 8 bases, with 21 bases lying between them. Germline V gives CDR1 SGHTA, CDR2 FQGNSA. The CDR3 protein is CASNYGLRRRDTIYF. CDR3 sequence (DNA): TGTGCCAGCAATTATGGACTCCGGAGGAGAGACACCATATATTTT.

This rearrangement joins TRBV5-1 to TRBJ2-2; D is unclear. Trimming cost V 0 bases and J 6 bases, with 9 bases left between them. This CDR3 spans 14 amino acids. Per the germline V gene, CDR1 is SGHRS and CDR2 is YFSETQ. The CDR3 protein is CASSLDRGPGELFF. In DNA form, the CDR3 reads TGCGCCAGCAGCTTGGATCGTGGTCCCGGGGAGCTGTTTTTT.

V and J are TRBV6-4 and TRBJ2-3; 14 positions agree with TRBD2. The V segment lost 8 bases and the J segment 4 bases; nucleotides outside the gene matches: 5. The V gene's germline CDR1 is MRHNA and CDR2 SNTAGT. The CDR3 consists of 15 residues. The CDR3 is CASGTSGSSADTQYF. The CDR3 coding sequence is TGTGCCAGCGGGACTAGCGGGAGTAGCGCAGATACGCAGTATTTT.

This chain links TRBV10-3 with TRBJ1-6; D uncertain. With 6 bases removed from V and 6 bases from J, the gap between germline ends came to 9 bases. Germline lookup yields CDR1 ENHRY and CDR2 SYGVKD. There are 13 residues in the CDR3. The CDR3 sequence: CAISETSNSPLHF. For the CDR3, the DNA is TGTGCCATCAGCGAGACCTCTAATTCACCCCTCCACTTT.

This clonotype was counted many times. J is TRBJ1-1 and V is TRBV27; tentatively, D is TRBD1 (6 bases). The CDR3 contains 13 residues. Germline V gene sequence: CDR1 MNHEY, CDR2 SMNVEV (reference sequence). V was pared by 1 base and J by 3 bases, with 6 bases between. CDR3 nucleotides: TGTGCCAGCAGTTTATGGACAGACACTGAAGCTTTCTTT. Its protein is CASSLWTDTEAFF.

This chain joins TRBV5-1 and TRBJ1-3, with D tentatively TRBD1 (6 bases). Trimming stripped 1 base from V and 0 bases from J, with 14 bases between. Looked up from germline, CDR1 is SGHRS and CDR2 is YFSETQ. This CDR3 has 17 amino acids. The CDR3 is CASSLSTGTFSGNTIYF. The CDR3 DNA follows: TGCGCCAGCAGCTTGTCTACAGGGACTTTCTCTGGAAACACCATATATTTT.

This clonotype appeared many times. J is TRBJ2-2 and V is TRBV5-1; TRBD2 might be the D (5 bases). CDR3 length equals 16 residues. Trimming removed 4 bases from V and 0 bases from J, with 13 bases in between. CDR1 and CDR2 (germline): SGHRS, YFSETQ. CDR3 residues: CASSRGITANTGELFF. The CDR3 DNA reads as TGCGCCAGCAGCCGAGGGATAACCGCGAACACCGGGGAGCTGTTTTTT.

This clonotype was observed many times. This chain joins TRBV12-3 or TRBV12-4 and TRBJ2-7; weak D call: TRBD1 (5 bases). The CDR3 spans 15 residues. Trimming shortened V by 6 bases and J by 3 bases, and 18 bases separated the two germline ends. This CDR3 reads CASSSLSDRIYEQYF. CDR3 bases: TGTGCCAGCAGCTCACTGTCCGACAGAATCTACGAGCAGTACTTC.

This clonotype showed up just a few times. CDR3 protein: CAWSPSRTVGGYTF. The CDR3, as DNA: TGTGCCTGGAGTCCTAGCCGAACAGTGGGAGGCTACACCTTC. The chain uses TRBV30 and TRBJ1-2; D ambiguous. Germline V CDR1 and CDR2: GTSNPN, SVGIG (reference sequence). The CDR3 runs 14 residues. Between the trimmed V and J ends, which lost 2 bases and 8 bases, there was a span of 18 bases.

This clonotype was observed many times. The chain recombines TRBV12-3 or TRBV12-4 with TRBJ2-7; D is unclear. V shed 3 bases and J shed 2 bases, with 14 bases lying between them. The CDR3 is 15 residues long. CDR3 sequence (DNA): TGTGCCAGCAGTTTTTATGACGACCCCGCCTACGAGCAGTACTTC. Its translation: CASSFYDDPAYEQYF.

At least ten counts were recorded for this clonotype. This chain uses TRBV11-2 with TRBJ2-2; possible D gene TRBD1, 6 bases. Germline CDR1 and CDR2: SGHAT and FQNNGV. V lost 7 bases and J 2 bases, leaving 17 bases between the germline ends. This CDR3 is 16 amino acids long. The CDR3 nucleotides read TGTGCCAGCACTCCCTGGGGGACACAAAACACCGGGGAGCTGTTTTTT. This encodes CASTPWGTQNTGELFF. The full variable domain, in which reference TRBV11-2 and TRBJ2-2 provide the parts outside the CDR3, is EAGVAQSPRYKIIEKRQSVAFWCNPISGHATLYWYQQILGQGPKLLIQFQNNGVVDDSQLPKDRFSAERLKGVDSTLKIQPAKLEDSAVYLCASTPWGTQNTGELFFGEGSRLTVL.

There are many counts of this clonotype. V is TRBV28 and J is TRBJ2-7; D is possibly TRBD2 (5 bases). Trimming shortened V by 1 base and J by 6 bases, and 22 bases separated the two germline ends. CDR1 and CDR2 from the germline V gene are MDHEN and SYDVKM. The CDR3 spans 17 residues. The CDR3 nucleotides are TGTGCCAGCAGTTTATTGGGTTGGGGTAGCGCGTCTCTCGAGCAGTACTTC. This sequence encodes CASSLLGWGSASLEQYF.

This chain joins TRBV24-1 and TRBJ1-5; no definite D call. CDR1 is KGHDR, CDR2 SFDVKD, per germline. Trimming removed 7 bases from V and 3 bases from J, with 12 bases in between. The CDR3 loop spans 14 amino acids. The CDR3 region is CATSGPGINQPQHF. Written as DNA, the CDR3 is TGTGCCACCAGCGGACCGGGGATCAATCAGCCCCAGCATTTT.

The genes are TRBV5-1 and TRBJ1-1; no definite D call. Germline V lookup: CDR1 SGHRS, CDR2 YFSETQ. CDR3 size: 13 residues. Trimming took 7 bases from V and 0 from J, leaving 10 bases between them. The CDR3 sequence: CASRESMNTEAFF. The CDR3 DNA is TGCGCCAGCCGGGAAAGTATGAACACTGAAGCTTTCTTT.

There are many counts of this clonotype. The chain employs TRBV6-5 and TRBJ2-2, with a tentative D call TRBD1 (6 bases). Germline V gene sequence: CDR1 MNHEY, CDR2 SVGAGI. Trimming removed 2 bases from V and 5 bases from J, with 9 bases in between. This CDR3 is built from 14 residues. Here the CDR3 DNA reads TGTGCCAGCAGTTACACAGGGCTGACCGGGGAGCTGTTTTTT. Amino acid sequence: CASSYTGLTGELFF.

The table lists this clonotype with many counts. This chain connects TRBV12-3 or TRBV12-4 to TRBJ2-7; 10 nucleotides line up with TRBD2. V lost 5 bases and J lost 2; bases outside the gene matches: 15. The CDR3 has 18 amino acids. The CDR3 DNA follows: TGTGCCAGCAGTGAGGGAGCGGGAGGGTTTGGGCGAGCCTACGAGCAGTACTTC. This gives the protein CASSEGAGGFGRAYEQYF.